The 20 T cell receptor beta chains listed next were all sequenced from one sample in a study of metastatic and nonmetastatic thyroid tumors. Ahead of thyroid surgery, no patient had received treatment of any kind. TCRdb reprocessed the PCR reads via MiXCR. The table records tens of thousands of clones, approximately 35% of them present only once. Sequencing was carried out using blood. These receptors were taken from a male donor with papillary thyroid cancer or a benign thyroid nodule (not recorded which). Some clones in this sample may be carry-over from other donors' samples.

V is TRBV20-1 and J is TRBJ2-7; D possibly corresponds to TRBD2 (6 bases). The CDR3 spans 14 residues. Between the trimmed V and J ends, which lost 6 bases and 2 bases, there was a span of 17 bases. Germline loops: CDR1 DFQATT, CDR2 SNEGSKA (reference sequence). The CDR3 is CSAKSGREPYEQYF. CDR3 nucleotides: TGCAGTGCCAAATCCGGGAGAGAACCCTACGAGCAGTACTTC.

This clone is deemed medium-sized. The V and J genes are TRBV4-3 and TRBJ1-2; maybe TRBD1 (5 bases). The CDR3 contains 15 residues. Germline-derived CDR1 and CDR2 are LGHNA and YSLEER. The V end lost 5 bases, the J end lost 6 bases, and 19 bases lay between the germline ends. The CDR3, as DNA: TGCGCCAGCAGCGAGGAGTTTGTGAGGGGAGATGGCTACACCTTC. Translation: CASSEEFVRGDGYTF.

This clone has a handful of counts. The gene calls are TRBV10-1 and TRBJ2-3; D is undetermined. CDR1 is WNHNN, CDR2 SYGVQD, per germline (reference sequence). V dropped 1 base and J dropped 0 bases, with 11 bases sitting between them. The CDR3 runs to 16 residues. CDR3 sequence reads: CASSECKAASTDTQYF. CDR3 coding DNA: TGCGCCAGCAGTGAGTGCAAGGCGGCTAGCACAGATACGCAGTATTTT.

The chain couples TRBV6-1 to TRBJ2-5; D may correspond to TRBD1 or TRBD2 (7 bases each). CDR3 length: 12 residues. From germline, CDR1 is MNHNS and CDR2 SASEGT. Deletions cut 6 bases from V and 7 bases from J, with 12 bases between. The CDR3 loop reads CASSPGGGTQYF. The CDR3 nucleotides read TGTGCCAGCAGCCCAGGGGGGGGGACCCAGTACTTC.

This clone was counted only a few times. CDR3 nucleotides: TGTGCCAGCAGGGACCCGGGACAGGGGGGCAATGAGCAGTTCTTC. Amino acid sequence: CASRDPGQGGNEQFF. The rearrangement joins TRBV12-3 or TRBV12-4 to TRBJ2-1, with 11 bases fitting TRBD1. J gave up 6 bases and V 6 bases, and 7 bases lay outside the gene matches. The CDR3 has 15 residues.

The chain combines TRBV6-1 with TRBJ2-1; 8 bases match TRBD2. J lost 3 bases, V lost 7 bases, and 5 bases had no gene match. The length of the CDR3 is 14 residues. Germline values: CDR1 MNHNS, CDR2 SASEGT. The CDR3 here is CASTGSGVYNEQFF. The CDR3 region has the DNA TGTGCCAGCACCGGTAGCGGGGTCTACAATGAGCAGTTCTTC.

The count of this clone is one. The chain links TRBV11-2 to TRBJ2-7; possibly TRBD1 for D (5 bases). This CDR3 is 16 amino acids long. Germline CDR1 is SGHAT and CDR2 is FQNNGV. The V gene lost 5 bases and the J gene lost 2 bases, with 19 bases spanning the gap. The CDR3 DNA reads TGTGCCAGCAGCCCCCAAGGACAAAAAAGACCCTACGAGCAGTACTTC. Encoded protein: CASSPQGQKRPYEQYF. Full variable domain (outside the CDR3, taken from reference TRBV11-2 and TRBJ2-7): EAGVAQSPRYKIIEKRQSVAFWCNPISGHATLYWYQQILGQGPKLLIQFQNNGVVDDSQLPKDRFSAERLKGVDSTLKIQPAKLEDSAVYLCASSPQGQKRPYEQYFGPGTRLTVT.

Only a few counts were recorded for this clone. V is TRBV30 and J is TRBJ1-2, with D unresolved. The length of the CDR3 is 11 residues. V lost 1 base to trimming and J lost 8 bases, with 8 bases between them. Germline CDR1 GTSNPN, CDR2 SVGIG (reference sequence). The CDR3 DNA follows: TGTGCCTGGAGTGGACATCTAGGCTACACCTTC. Its translation is CAWSGHLGYTF.

This clone was observed many times. This clone may be a read error of a much larger clone one base away. Here the CDR3 omits its conserved ending phenylalanine or tryptophan, so a read error is the likely source. J is TRBJ2-1 and V is TRBV5-1, with D perhaps given as TRBD1 or TRBD2 (6 bases each). Trimming took off 0 bases at V and 4 bases at J, with 14 bases between the two ends. The germline V gene encodes CDR1 SGHRS and CDR2 YFSETQ. The CDR3 has 16 residues. In DNA form, the CDR3 reads TGCGCCAGCAGCTTGGCCGGCGGGACAAATTACAATGAGCAGTTCGTC. It specifies CASSLAGGTNYNEQFV.

V gene TRBV18 combines with J gene TRBJ1-5; TRBD1 matches 11 bases. CDR3 length equals 16 residues. Germline V gives CDR1 KGHSH, CDR2 LQKENI. Losses at the gene ends were 4 bases for V and 6 bases for J; bases not matched to a gene: 8. CDR3 amino acids: CASSLPGQGDSQPQHF. The CDR3 nucleotides read TGTGCCAGCTCACTGCCGGGACAGGGGGATAGTCAGCCCCAGCATTTT.

This clone is labeled as medium-sized. The gene calls are TRBV20-1 and TRBJ2-1; 8 positions agree with TRBD2. J lost 6 bases, V lost 0 bases, and 7 bases had no gene match. There are 15 residues in the CDR3. The germline CDR1 and CDR2 sequences are DFQATT and SNEGSKA (reference sequence). CDR3 region: CSARDLREGFNEQFF. CDR3 DNA: TGCAGTGCTAGAGATTTACGGGAGGGCTTCAATGAGCAGTTCTTC.

The V and J genes are TRBV6-5 and TRBJ1-2; TRBD1 aligns across 8 bases. V trimming: 0 bases; J trimming: 6 bases; junction bases outside the gene matches: 15. Germline values: CDR1 MNHEY, CDR2 SVGAGI. The CDR3 runs 18 residues. CDR3 region: CASSYSSGRGPGGDGYTF. CDR3 DNA sequence: TGTGCCAGCAGTTACTCGAGTGGCAGGGGGCCGGGGGGGGATGGCTACACCTTC.

The sample holds a few counts of this clone. CDR3 amino acids: CASSSGTHNSPLHF. The DNA for the CDR3 is TGTGCCAGCAGTTCCGGGACACATAATTCACCCCTCCACTTT. The chain carries TRBV12-3 or TRBV12-4 and TRBJ1-6; D might be TRBD1 (6 bases). V gave up 4 bases and J gave up 5 bases, with 9 bases separating them. This CDR3 is built from 14 residues.

This clone was seen many times. The gene calls are TRBV25-1 and TRBJ2-1; D gene uncertain. Germline-derived CDR1 and CDR2 are MGHDK and SYGVNS. Trimming took 5 bases from V and 4 from J, leaving 9 bases between them. The length of the CDR3 is 13 residues. CDR3 sequence (DNA): TGTGCCAGCAGTCTCCCGGTTTACAATGAGCAGTTCTTC. Translated, it gives CASSLPVYNEQFF.

This clone was counted at least ten times. The gene calls are TRBV7-9 and TRBJ2-1; D remains unclear. With 1 base removed from V and 6 bases from J, the gap between germline ends came to 1 base. Per germline, CDR1 SEHNR and CDR2 FQNEAQ (reference sequence). The CDR3 has 11 amino acids. CDR3 amino acids: CASSLVNEQFF. The DNA of the CDR3 is TGTGCCAGCAGCTTAGTCAATGAGCAGTTCTTC.

This clone has at least ten counts. Likely a read error: the CDR3 ends without its conserved phenylalanine or tryptophan. The V and J genes are TRBV12-3 or TRBV12-4 and TRBJ2-1, with D possibly matching TRBD2 (7 bases). Deletions cut 5 bases from V and 5 bases from J, with 16 bases between. This CDR3 region has 15 residues. CDR3 region: CASSGGGLRDNEQFV. For the CDR3, the DNA is TGTGCCAGCAGTGGGGGGGGCCTCCGGGACAATGAGCAGTTCGTC.

This clone is medium-sized (0.01 to 0.1%). The chain has TRBV20-1 and TRBJ1-1; maybe TRBD1 (6 bases). The CDR3 is 16 amino acids. V was shortened by 1 base and J by 5 bases, with 20 bases between the two germline ends. Germline CDR1 reads DFQATT; CDR2 reads SNEGSKA (reference sequence). CDR3 DNA sequence: TGCAGTGCTAGAGTCTTGGGGGCAGGAGAGAGAACTGAAGCTTTCTTT. Amino acids: CSARVLGAGERTEAFF.

This clone is termed medium-sized. This chain joins TRBV7-2 and TRBJ2-1; D call uncertain. Trimming removed 4 bases from V and 6 bases from J, with 7 bases in between. Germline loops: CDR1 SGHTA, CDR2 FQGNSA. The CDR3 loop spans 12 amino acids. Here the CDR3 DNA reads TGTGCCAGCAGCTACCTTACCAATGAGCAGTTCTTC. Protein: CASSYLTNEQFF. Full variable domain (outside the CDR3, taken from reference TRBV7-2 and TRBJ2-1): GAGVSQSPSNKVTEKGKDVELRCDPISGHTALYWYRQSLGQGLEFLIYFQGNSAPDKSGLPSDRFSAERTGGSVSTLTIQRTQQEDSAVYLCASSYLTNEQFFGPGTRLTVL.

In this sample, this clone turned up many times. The V gene is TRBV9, the J gene TRBJ2-1, with TRBD1 as a possible D gene (6 bases). V gave up 10 bases and J gave up 2 bases, with 13 bases separating them. CDR1 is SGDLS and CDR2 is YYNGEE in the germline V gene. This CDR3 has 13 residues. CDR3 in DNA: TGTGCCTTTTTATGGGGGCCCTACAATGAGCAGTTCTTC. Its protein is CAFLWGPYNEQFF.

Many counts were recorded for this clone. The CDR3 ends on some other residue instead of the conserved phenylalanine or tryptophan, so this is likely a read error. The V call is TRBV20-1, the J call TRBJ2-1; 8 nucleotides align to TRBD2. With V trimmed by 3 bases and J by 3 bases, 10 bases remained unmatched. The germline CDR1 and CDR2 sequences are DFQATT and SNEGSKA (reference sequence). The CDR3 length is 16 residues. The CDR3, as DNA: TGCAGTGCTAGCCCCTTCAGCGGGAGAATCTACAATGAGCAGTTCGTC. It specifies CSASPFSGRIYNEQFV.